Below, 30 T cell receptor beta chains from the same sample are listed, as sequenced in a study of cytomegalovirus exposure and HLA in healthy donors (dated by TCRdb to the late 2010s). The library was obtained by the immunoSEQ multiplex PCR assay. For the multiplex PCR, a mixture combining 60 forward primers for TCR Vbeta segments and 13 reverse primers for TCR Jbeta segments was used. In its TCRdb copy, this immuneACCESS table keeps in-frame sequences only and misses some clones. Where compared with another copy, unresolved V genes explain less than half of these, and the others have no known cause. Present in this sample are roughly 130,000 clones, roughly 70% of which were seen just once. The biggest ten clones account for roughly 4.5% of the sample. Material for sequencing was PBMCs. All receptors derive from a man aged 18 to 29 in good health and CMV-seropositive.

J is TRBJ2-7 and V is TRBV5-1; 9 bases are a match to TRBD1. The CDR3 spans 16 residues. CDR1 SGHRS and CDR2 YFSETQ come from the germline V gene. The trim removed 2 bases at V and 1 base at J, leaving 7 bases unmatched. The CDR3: CASSFTLDRGSYEQYF. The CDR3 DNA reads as TGCGCCAGCAGCTTCACCCTTGACAGGGGGTCCTACGAGCAGTACTTC.

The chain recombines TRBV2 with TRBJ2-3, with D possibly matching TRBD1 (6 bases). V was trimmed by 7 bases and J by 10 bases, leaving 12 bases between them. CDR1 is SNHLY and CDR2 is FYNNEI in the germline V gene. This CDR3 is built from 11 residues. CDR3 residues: CASTRQDAQYF. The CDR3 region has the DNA TGTGCCAGCACCCGACAGGACGCGCAGTATTTT.

In nucleotides, the CDR3 is TGTGCCACCAGCAGAGAATTGGACAGAATTAATTCACCCCTCCACTTT. This sequence encodes CATSRELDRINSPLHF. The chain employs TRBV15 and TRBJ1-6; D is possibly TRBD1 (6 bases). V gave up 0 bases and J gave up 6 bases, with 12 bases separating them. The germline V gene encodes CDR1 LNHNV and CDR2 YYDKDF (reference sequence). The CDR3 runs 16 residues.

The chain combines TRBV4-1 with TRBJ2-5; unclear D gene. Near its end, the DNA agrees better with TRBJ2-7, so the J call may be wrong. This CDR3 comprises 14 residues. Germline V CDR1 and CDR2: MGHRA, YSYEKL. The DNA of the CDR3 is TGCGCCAGCAGCCAAGATGAGGCCACCTACGAGCAGTACTTC. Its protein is CASSQDEATYEQYF.

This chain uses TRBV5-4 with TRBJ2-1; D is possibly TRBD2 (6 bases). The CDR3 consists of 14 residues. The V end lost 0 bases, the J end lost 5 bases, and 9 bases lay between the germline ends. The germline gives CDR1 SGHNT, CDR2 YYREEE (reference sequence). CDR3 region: CASSLELAHNEQFF. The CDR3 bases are TGTGCCAGCAGCTTGGAACTAGCCCACAATGAGCAGTTCTTC.

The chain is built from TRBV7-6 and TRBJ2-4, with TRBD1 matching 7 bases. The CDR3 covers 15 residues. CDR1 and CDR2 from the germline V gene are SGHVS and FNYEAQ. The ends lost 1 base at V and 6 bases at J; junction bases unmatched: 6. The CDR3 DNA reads TGTGCCAGCAGCTTAGAAGGGCAGGGGGTAAACATTCAGTACTTC. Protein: CASSLEGQGVNIQYF.

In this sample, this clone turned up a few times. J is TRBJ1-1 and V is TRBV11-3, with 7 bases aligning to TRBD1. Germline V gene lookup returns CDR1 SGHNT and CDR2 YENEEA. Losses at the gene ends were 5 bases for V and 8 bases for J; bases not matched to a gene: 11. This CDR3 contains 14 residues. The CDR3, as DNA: TGTGCCAGCAGCCCCTCGGGACAGATAGACGAAGCTTTCTTT. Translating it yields CASSPSGQIDEAFF.

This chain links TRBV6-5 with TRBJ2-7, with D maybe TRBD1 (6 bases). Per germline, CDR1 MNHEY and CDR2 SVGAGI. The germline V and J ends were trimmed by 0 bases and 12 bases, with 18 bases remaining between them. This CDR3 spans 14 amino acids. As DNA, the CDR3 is TGTGCCAGCAGTTACTCCCTTTATGACCAGGGGCTGTACTTC. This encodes CASSYSLYDQGLYF.

CDR3 nucleotide sequence: TGTGCCAGCAGTTACTCAAGCGAGAGAAACTACGAGCAGTACTTC. This translates into CASSYSSERNYEQYF. This sequence joins TRBV6-5 and TRBJ2-7; D gene unclear. V was shortened by 0 bases and J by 3 bases, with 12 bases between the two germline ends. Germline V lookup: CDR1 MNHEY, CDR2 SVGAGI. The CDR3 runs 15 residues.

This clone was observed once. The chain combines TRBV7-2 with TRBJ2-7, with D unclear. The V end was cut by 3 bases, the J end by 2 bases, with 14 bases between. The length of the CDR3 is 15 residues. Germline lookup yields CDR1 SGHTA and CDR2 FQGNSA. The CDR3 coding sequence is TGTGCCAGCAGCTTCATCTCCCAGGTTCCCTACGAGCAGTACTTC. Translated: CASSFISQVPYEQYF.

The CDR3 here is CASSAGTSVDEQFF. For the CDR3, the DNA is TGTGCCAGCAGTGCCGGGACTTCAGTCGATGAGCAGTTCTTC. This sequence joins TRBV6-4 and TRBJ2-1, with D tentatively TRBD2 (6 bases). Trimming pared 4 bases from V and 8 bases from J, leaving 15 bases between. Germline CDR1 MRHNA, CDR2 SNTAGT. The CDR3 is 14 residues long.

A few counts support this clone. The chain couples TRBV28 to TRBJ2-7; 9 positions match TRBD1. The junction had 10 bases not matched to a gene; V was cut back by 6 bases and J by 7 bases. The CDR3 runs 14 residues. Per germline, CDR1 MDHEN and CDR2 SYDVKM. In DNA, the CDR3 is TGTGCCAGCAGCAAACCGGGACAGGGAACAGAGCAGTACTTC. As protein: CASSKPGQGTEQYF.

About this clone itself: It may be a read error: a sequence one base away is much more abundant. CDR3 in DNA: TGTGCCAGCAGCGGACTAGCGGGAGGGAATGAGCAGTTCTTC. Translated, it gives CASSGLAGGNEQFF. V gene TRBV27 combines with J gene TRBJ2-1; 15 bases line up with TRBD2. V shed 6 bases, J shed 7 bases, and the junction held 1 base outside the gene matches. Germline assignment: CDR1 MNHEY and CDR2 SMNVEV (reference sequence). This CDR3 has 14 residues.

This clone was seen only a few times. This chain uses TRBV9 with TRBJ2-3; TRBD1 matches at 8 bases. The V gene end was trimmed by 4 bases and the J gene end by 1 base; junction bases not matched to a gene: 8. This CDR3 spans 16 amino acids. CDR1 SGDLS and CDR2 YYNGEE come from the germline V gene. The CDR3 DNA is TGTGCCAGCAGCCGCAGGCCGACAGGGGGCACAGATACGCAGTATTTT. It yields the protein CASSRRPTGGTDTQYF.

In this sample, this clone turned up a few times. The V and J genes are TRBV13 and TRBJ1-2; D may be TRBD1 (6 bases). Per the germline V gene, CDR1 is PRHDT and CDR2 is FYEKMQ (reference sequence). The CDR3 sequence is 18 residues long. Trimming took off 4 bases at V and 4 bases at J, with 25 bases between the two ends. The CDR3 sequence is CASSSVQTGQYQGYGYTF. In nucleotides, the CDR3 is TGTGCCAGCAGCTCGGTACAGACCGGACAGTACCAGGGCTATGGCTACACCTTC. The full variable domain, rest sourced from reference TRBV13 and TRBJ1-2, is AAGVIQSPRHLIKEKRETATLKCYPIPRHDTVYWYQQGPGQDPQFLISFYEKMQSDKGSIPDRFSAQQFSDYHSELNMSSLELGDSALYFCASSSVQTGQYQGYGYTFGSGTRLTVV.

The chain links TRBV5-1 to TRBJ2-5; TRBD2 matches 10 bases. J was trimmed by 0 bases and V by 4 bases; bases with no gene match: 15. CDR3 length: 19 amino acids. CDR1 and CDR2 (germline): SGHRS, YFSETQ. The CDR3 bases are TGCGCCAGCAGCCCCGCCCTAGCGGGGGCCTTTATGTACCAAGAGACCCAGTACTTC. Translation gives CASSPALAGAFMYQETQYF.

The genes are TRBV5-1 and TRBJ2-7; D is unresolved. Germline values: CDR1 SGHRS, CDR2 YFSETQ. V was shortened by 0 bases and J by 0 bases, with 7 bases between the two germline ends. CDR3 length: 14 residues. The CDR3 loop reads CASSLGAHSYEQYF. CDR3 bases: TGCGCCAGCAGCTTGGGAGCCCACTCCTACGAGCAGTACTTC.

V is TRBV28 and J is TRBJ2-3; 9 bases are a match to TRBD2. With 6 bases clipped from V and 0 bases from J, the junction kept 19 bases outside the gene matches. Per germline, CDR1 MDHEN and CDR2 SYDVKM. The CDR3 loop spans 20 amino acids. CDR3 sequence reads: CASRPYGRVLAGSSTDTQYF. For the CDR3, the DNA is TGTGCCAGCAGACCCTATGGACGGGTACTAGCGGGCTCTAGCACAGATACGCAGTATTTT.

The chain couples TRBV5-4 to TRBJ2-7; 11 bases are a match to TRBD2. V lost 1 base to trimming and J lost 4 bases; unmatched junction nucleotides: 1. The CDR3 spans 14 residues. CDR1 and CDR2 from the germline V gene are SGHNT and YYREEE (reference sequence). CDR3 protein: CASSLTSGSYEQYF. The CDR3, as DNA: TGTGCCAGCAGCTTGACTAGCGGGAGTTACGAGCAGTACTTC.

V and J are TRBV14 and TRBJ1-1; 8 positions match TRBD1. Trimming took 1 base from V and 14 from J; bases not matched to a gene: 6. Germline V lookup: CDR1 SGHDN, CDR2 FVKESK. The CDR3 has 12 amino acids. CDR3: CASSQGGQGAFF. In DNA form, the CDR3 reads TGTGCCAGCAGCCAAGGAGGACAGGGCGCATTCTTT.

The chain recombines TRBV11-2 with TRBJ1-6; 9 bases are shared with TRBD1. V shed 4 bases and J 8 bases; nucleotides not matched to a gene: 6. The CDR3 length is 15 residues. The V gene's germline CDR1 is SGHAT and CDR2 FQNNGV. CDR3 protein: CASSSNRGPDSPLHF. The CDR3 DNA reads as TGTGCCAGCAGCTCCAACAGGGGGCCGGATTCACCCCTCCACTTT.

The CDR3 DNA reads TGTGCCAGCAGTGAAGCAATGGTCGCCAGGGTTGGCTACGAGCAGTACTTC. Amino acids: CASSEAMVARVGYEQYF. The gene calls are TRBV6-1 and TRBJ2-7, with a possible D match to TRBD1 (5 bases). Trimming cost V 0 bases and J 3 bases, with 18 bases left between them. In germline, CDR1 is MNHNS, CDR2 SASEGT. CDR3 length: 17 residues.

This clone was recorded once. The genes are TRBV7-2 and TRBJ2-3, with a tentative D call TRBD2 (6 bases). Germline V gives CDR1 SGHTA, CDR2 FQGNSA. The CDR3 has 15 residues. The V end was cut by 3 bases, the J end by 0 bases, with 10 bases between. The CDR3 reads CASSFGRESTDTQYF. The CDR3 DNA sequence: TGTGCCAGCAGCTTTGGGCGGGAAAGCACAGATACGCAGTATTTT.

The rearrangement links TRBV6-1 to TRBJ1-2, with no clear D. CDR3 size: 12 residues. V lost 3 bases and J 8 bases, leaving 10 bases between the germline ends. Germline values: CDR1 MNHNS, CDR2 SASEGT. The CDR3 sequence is CASSDLERGYTF. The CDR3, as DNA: TGTGCCAGCAGTGATTTGGAGAGGGGCTACACCTTC.

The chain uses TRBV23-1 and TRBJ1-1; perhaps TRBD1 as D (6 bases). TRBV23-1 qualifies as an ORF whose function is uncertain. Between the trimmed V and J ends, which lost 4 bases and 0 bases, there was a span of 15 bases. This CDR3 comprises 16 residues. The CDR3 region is CASSRDRYLMNTEAFF. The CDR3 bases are TGCGCCAGCAGTCGCGACAGGTACCTTATGAACACTGAAGCTTTCTTT.

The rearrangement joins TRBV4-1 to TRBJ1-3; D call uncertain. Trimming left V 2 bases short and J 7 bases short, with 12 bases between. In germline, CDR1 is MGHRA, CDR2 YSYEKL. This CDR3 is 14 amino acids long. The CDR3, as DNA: TGCGCCAGCAGCCAATCGTTACAGCTCAACACCATATATTTT. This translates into CASSQSLQLNTIYF.

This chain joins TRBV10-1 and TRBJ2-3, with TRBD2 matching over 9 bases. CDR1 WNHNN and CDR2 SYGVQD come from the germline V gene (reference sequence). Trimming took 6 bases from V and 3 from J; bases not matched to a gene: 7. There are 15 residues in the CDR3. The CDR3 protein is CASRAGTSFTDTQYF. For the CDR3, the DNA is TGCGCCAGCAGAGCCGGGACTAGCTTTACAGATACGCAGTATTTT.

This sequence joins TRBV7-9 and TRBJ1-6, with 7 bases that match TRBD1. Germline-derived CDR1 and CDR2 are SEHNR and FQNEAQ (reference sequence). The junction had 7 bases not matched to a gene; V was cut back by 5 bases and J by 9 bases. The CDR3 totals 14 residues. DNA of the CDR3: TGTGCCAGCAGCCAAGGGGGCATTGGTTCACCCCTCCACTTT. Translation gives CASSQGGIGSPLHF.

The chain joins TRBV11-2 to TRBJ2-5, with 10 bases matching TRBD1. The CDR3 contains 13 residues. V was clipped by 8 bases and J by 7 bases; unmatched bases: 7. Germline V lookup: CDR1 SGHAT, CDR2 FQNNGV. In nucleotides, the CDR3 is TGTGCCAGCGGTCGACAGGGGGCCGGGACCCAGTACTTC. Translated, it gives CASGRQGAGTQYF.

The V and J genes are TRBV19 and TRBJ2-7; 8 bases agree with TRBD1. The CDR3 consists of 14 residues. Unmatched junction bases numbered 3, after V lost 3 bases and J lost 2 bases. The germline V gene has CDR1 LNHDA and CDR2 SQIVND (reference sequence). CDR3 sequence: CASSIGTGTYEQYF. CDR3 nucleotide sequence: TGTGCCAGTAGTATTGGGACAGGCACCTACGAGCAGTACTTC.